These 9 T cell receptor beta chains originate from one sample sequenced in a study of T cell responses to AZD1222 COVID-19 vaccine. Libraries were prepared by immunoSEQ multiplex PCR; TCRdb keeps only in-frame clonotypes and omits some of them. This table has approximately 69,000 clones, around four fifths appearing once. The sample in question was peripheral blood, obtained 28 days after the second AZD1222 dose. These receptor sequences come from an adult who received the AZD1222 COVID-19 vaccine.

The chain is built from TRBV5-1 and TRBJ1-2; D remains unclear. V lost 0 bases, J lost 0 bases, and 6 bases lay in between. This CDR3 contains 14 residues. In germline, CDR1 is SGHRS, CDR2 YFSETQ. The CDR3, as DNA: TGCGCCAGCAGCTTGGCGGGATCTAACTATGGCTACACCTTC. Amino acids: CASSLAGSNYGYTF. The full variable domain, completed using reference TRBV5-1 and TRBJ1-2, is KAGVTQTPRYLIKTRGQQVTLSCSPISGHRSVSWYQQTPGQGLQFLFEYFSETQRNKGNFPGRFSGRQFSNSRSEMNVSTLELGDSALYLCASSLAGSNYGYTFGSGTRLTVV.

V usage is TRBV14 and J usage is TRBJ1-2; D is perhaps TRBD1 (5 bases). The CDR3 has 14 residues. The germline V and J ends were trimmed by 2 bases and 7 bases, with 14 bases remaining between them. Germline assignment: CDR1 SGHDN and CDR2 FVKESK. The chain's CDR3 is CASSQPDMRSGYTF. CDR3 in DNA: TGTGCCAGCAGCCAACCGGACATGAGGTCTGGCTACACCTTC.

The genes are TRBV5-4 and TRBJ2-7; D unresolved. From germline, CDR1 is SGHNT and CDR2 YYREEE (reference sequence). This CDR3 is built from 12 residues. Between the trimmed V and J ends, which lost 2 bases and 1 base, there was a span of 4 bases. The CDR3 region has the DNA TGTGCCAGCAGCTTCGATTCCTACGAGCAGTACTTC. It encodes CASSFDSYEQYF.

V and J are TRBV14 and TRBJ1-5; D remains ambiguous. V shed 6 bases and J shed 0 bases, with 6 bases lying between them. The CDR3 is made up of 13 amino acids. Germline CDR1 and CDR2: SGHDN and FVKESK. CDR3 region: CASRLYSNQPQHF. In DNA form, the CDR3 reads TGTGCCAGCAGACTTTATAGCAATCAGCCCCAGCATTTT. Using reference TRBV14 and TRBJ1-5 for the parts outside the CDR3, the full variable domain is EAGVTQFPSHSVIEKGQTVTLRCDPISGHDNLYWYRRVMGKEIKFLLHFVKESKQDESGMPNNRFLAERTGGTYSTLKVQPAELEDSGVYFCASRLYSNQPQHFGDGTRLSIL.

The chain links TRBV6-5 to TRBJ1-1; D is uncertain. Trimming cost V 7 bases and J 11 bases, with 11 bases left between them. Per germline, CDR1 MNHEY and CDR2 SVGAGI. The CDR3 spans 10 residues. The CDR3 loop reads CASMISRAFF. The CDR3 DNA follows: TGTGCCAGCATGATAAGTAGGGCTTTCTTT.

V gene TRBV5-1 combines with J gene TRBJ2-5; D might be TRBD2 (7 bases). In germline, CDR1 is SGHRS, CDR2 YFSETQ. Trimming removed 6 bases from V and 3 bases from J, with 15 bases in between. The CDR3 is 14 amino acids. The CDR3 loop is CASTLGRGKETQYF. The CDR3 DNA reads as TGCGCCAGCACCCTGGGGAGGGGGAAAGAGACCCAGTACTTC.

The CDR3 spells CASSDSLREAFF. DNA of the CDR3: TGTGCCAGCAGCGACAGCTTGAGGGAAGCTTTCTTT. The V and J genes are TRBV11-2 and TRBJ1-1, with a possible D match to TRBD1 (5 bases). Germline assignment: CDR1 SGHAT and CDR2 FQNNGV. V lost 5 bases to trimming and J lost 8 bases, with 12 bases between them. The CDR3 loop spans 12 amino acids.

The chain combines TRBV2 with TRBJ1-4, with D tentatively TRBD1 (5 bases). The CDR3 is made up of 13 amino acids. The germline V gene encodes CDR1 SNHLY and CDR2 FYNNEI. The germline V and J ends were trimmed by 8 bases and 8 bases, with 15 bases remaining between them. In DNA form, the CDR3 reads TGTGCCAGCGAGCAGGGTGAGCAGGAAAAACTGTTTTTT. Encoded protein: CASEQGEQEKLFF.

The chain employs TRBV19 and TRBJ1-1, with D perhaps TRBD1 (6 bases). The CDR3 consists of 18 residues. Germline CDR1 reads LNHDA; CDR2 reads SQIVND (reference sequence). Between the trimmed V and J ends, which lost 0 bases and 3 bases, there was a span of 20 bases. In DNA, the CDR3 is TGTGCCAGTAGTATAGAAGGGGGGCGGTTGTCGATCCACACTGAAGCTTTCTTT. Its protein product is CASSIEGGRLSIHTEAFF.